A selection of T cell receptor beta chains follows, all from one sample in a study of early T cells in non-severe SARS-CoV-2 infection. Using its own MiXCR run on the 5' RACE reads, TCRdb lists one record per CDR3 protein. The table records about 83,000 distinct CDR3 sequences, 9% to 15% of them present only once. The sample comprised whole blood. These TCRs come from an adult who was a healthcare worker with PCR-confirmed SARS-CoV-2 infection or an uninfected control (not recorded which). The CDR3 runs from the conserved cysteine through the conserved F or W. The order of the fields is V gene, J gene, CDR3 protein.

v_gene: TRBV12-3/TRBV12-4; j_gene: TRBJ1-3; CDR3aa: CASRLSTLGNTIYF
v_gene: TRBV5-1; j_gene: TRBJ2-3; CDR3aa: CASSLEGREYTDTQYF
v_gene: TRBV5-1; j_gene: TRBJ2-7; CDR3aa: CASSLAPGSGYEQYF
v_gene: TRBV18; j_gene: TRBJ2-1; CDR3aa: CASSPPGTSLYNEQFF
v_gene: TRBV9; j_gene: TRBJ2-3; CDR3aa: CASGDRVSDTQYF
v_gene: TRBV4-2; j_gene: TRBJ2-5; CDR3aa: CASSQDPGFETQYF
v_gene: TRBV6-5; j_gene: TRBJ2-7; CDR3aa: CASTRSWQGGHEQYF
v_gene: TRBV2; j_gene: TRBJ2-6; CDR3aa: CASKLSSGANVLTF
v_gene: TRBV4-3; j_gene: TRBJ2-2; CDR3aa: CASGLAGGLGAGELFF
v_gene: TRBV29-1; j_gene: TRBJ1-2; CDR3aa: CSVGGLNYGYTF
v_gene: TRBV29-1; j_gene: TRBJ2-3; CDR3aa: CSPDSGFGDTQYF
v_gene: TRBV25-1; j_gene: TRBJ2-7; CDR3aa: CASSVHGPSSYEQYF
v_gene: TRBV21-1; j_gene: TRBJ2-5; CDR3aa: CAIVPEKTIQETQYF
v_gene: TRBV3-1; j_gene: TRBJ2-7; CDR3aa: CASSPDSPYEQYF
v_gene: TRBV5-4; j_gene: TRBJ2-1; CDR3aa: CASSVDRGNEQFF
v_gene: TRBV7-9; j_gene: TRBJ2-1; CDR3aa: CASSFSGAQEQFF
v_gene: TRBV7-7; j_gene: TRBJ2-6; CDR3aa: CASSPAGAGANVLTF